This T cell receptor (beta chain) derives from a study of cytomegalovirus exposure and HLA in healthy donors. V lost 6 bases to trimming and J lost 4 bases; unmatched junction nucleotides: 11. Germline V gene data show CDR1 as SGHNT and CDR2 as YENEEA. The length of the CDR3 is 16 residues. This clone has only one observation. The PCR used 60 Vbeta and 13 Jbeta primers. TCRdb's table, derived via immunoSEQ multiplex PCR, lists solely in-frame clones and lacks some. The sample consists of around 200,000 clones, roughly 82% of them appearing once. Sequencing input: PBMCs. V is TRBV11-3 and J is TRBJ2-2, with 7 nucleotides matching TRBD2. This receptor was identified in a girl aged 2 to 9 in good health and CMV-seropositive. The CDR3 DNA follows: TGTGCCAGCAGTCCCTACCGGGGGAGGGCCACCGGGGAGCTGTTTTTT. Its protein is CASSPYRGRATGELFF.